This TCR beta chain was captured by sequencing in a study of identical twins. This clonotype came up a few times. MiXCR, run by TCRdb on the 5' RACE reads, gives a single entry per CDR3 protein. The sample holds under 900,000 distinct CDR3 sequences, roughly an eighth seen once. Germline loops: CDR1 SQVTM, CDR2 ANQGSEA. This CDR3 has 14 amino acids. With 4 bases removed from V and 2 bases from J, the gap between germline ends came to 11 bases. These data also formed part of another study, on yellow fever vaccine responses in identical twins.

Sequenced: PBMCs. J is TRBJ1-4 and V is TRBV29-1; the D is unclear. The clonotype comes from a woman aged 18-29 years in good health. CDR3 bases: TGCAGCGTTGCCGGGAGTGAGACTAATGAAAAACTGTTTTTT. Its translation is CSVAGSETNEKLFF. Variable domain in full (rest from reference TRBV29-1 and TRBJ1-4): SAVISQKPSRDICQRGTSLTIQCQVDSQVTMMFWYRQQPGQSLTLIATANQGSEATYESGFVIDKFPISRPNLTFSTLTVSNMSPEDSSIYLCSVAGSETNEKLFFGSGTQLSVL.